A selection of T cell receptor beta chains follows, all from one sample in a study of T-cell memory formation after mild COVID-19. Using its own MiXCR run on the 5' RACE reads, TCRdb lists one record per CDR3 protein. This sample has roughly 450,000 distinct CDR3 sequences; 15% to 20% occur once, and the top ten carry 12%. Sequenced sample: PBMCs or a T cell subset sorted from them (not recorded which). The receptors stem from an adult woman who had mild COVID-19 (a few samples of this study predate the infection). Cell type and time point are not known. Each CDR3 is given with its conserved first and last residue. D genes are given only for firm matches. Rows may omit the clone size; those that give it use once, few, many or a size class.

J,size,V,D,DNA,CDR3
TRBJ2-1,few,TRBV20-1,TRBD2,TGCAGTGCTAGAGGAAGCGGGAGGGCCAGTAGCGAGCAGTTCTTC,CSARGSGRASSEQFF
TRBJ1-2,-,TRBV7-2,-,TGTGCCAGCAGCAAGGGATACGTACAGCAGGACGGGAACTATGGCTACACCTTC,CASSKGYVQQDGNYGYTF
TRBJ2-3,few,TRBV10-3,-,TGTGCCATCAGTGAGTCGTGGGATACGCAGTATTTT,CAISESWDTQYF
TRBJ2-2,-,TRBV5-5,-,TGTGCCAGCAGCGCGGGGCTCTTTGGAGACAGGCGCACCGGGGAGCTGTTTTTT,CASSAGLFGDRRTGELFF
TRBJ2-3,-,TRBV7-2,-,TGTGCCAGCAGCCCCGCCGCAGTAGGAGATACGCAGTATTTT,CASSPAAVGDTQYF
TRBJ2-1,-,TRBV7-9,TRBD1,TGTGCCAGCAGCTTAGGGGGCGTGTTGACAGGGAATGAGCAGTTCTTC,CASSLGGVLTGNEQFF
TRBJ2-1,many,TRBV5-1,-,TGCGCCAGCAGCTTGGACAGGGTCTTGGGTGAGCAGTTCTTC,CASSLDRVLGEQFF
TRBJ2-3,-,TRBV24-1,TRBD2,TGTGCCACCAAGGGCGGGAGGTCCACAGATACGCAGTATTTT,CATKGGRSTDTQYF
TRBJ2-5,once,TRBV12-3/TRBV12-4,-,TGTGCCAGCAGTTTCGGTCCAAAAGAGACCCAGTACTTC,CASSFGPKETQYF
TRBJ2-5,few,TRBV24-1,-,TGTGCCACCAGTGATTTGCAGGGAAGAGGAGAGACCCAGTACTTC,CATSDLQGRGETQYF
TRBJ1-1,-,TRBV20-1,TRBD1,TGCAGTGCTAGAAGGGGGCCGGACACTGAAGCTTTCTTT,CSARRGPDTEAFF
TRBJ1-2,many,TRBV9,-,TGTGCCAGCACCGGGGCCCGGGACGCCTCAGTGGACGGTAACTATGGCTACACCTTC,CASTGARDASVDGNYGYTF
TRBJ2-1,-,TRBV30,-,TGTGCCTGGAGCCAGGGAAATGAGCAGTTCTTC,CAWSQGNEQFF
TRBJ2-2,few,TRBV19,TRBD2,TGTGCCAGTAGTATCGGCGGGGGTGTAGCCGGGGAGCTGTTTTTT,CASSIGGGVAGELFF
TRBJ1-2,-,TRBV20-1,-,TGCAGTGCTAGAGTCGCAGGGGCCGGTTACGATGGCTACACCTTC,CSARVAGAGYDGYTF
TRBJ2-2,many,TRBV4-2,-,TGTGCCAGCAGCCACAATACCGGGGAGCTGTTTTTT,CASSHNTGELFF
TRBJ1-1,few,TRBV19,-,TGTGCCAGTAAAAGGAGTATGAACACTGAAGCTTTCTTT,CASKRSMNTEAFF
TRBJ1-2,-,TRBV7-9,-,TGTGCCAGCAGCCCCATGTGGTACAGGGAGACGGATGGCTACACCTTC,CASSPMWYRETDGYTF
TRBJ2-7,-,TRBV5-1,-,TGCGCCAGCAGCTTGGTTAGCTACCGCGAGCAGTACTTC,CASSLVSYREQYF
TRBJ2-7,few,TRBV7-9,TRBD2,TGTGCCAGCAGCTCCGGAGGACCGGGACTAACCTACGAGCAGTACTTC,CASSSGGPGLTYEQYF
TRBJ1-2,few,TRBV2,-,TGTGCCAGCAGGGTTACGACGACAAACTATGGCTACACCTTC,CASRVTTTNYGYTF
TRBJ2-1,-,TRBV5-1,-,TGCGCCAGCAGCTTGGGACTTCTTTCCAAGGGCAATGAGCAGTTCTTC,CASSLGLLSKGNEQFF
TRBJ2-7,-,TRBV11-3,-,TGTGCCAGCAGTTTCCTTTCAGGGGCGCTGGGCGAGCAGTACTTC,CASSFLSGALGEQYF
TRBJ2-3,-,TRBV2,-,TGTGCCAGCGCCCGACCAAAGGGGGGCACAGATACGCAGTATTTT,CASARPKGGTDTQYF
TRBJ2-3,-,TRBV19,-,TGTGCCAGTAGCCAAACCGACAGGTGGACAGATACGCAGTATTTT,CASSQTDRWTDTQYF
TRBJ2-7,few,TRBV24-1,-,TGTGCCACCAGTGACCTCGAACCCAGTGGGGCGTACTTC,CATSDLEPSGAYF
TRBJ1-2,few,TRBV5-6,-,TGTGCCAGCAGCTTGGCGGCAGAATATGGCTACACCTTC,CASSLAAEYGYTF
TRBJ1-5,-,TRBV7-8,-,TGTGCCAGCAGCTTAATGCTCGTAAGCAATCAGCCCCAGCATTTT,CASSLMLVSNQPQHF
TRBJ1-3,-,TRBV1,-,TGCACCAGCAGCCACGCCCGGGACGGATCCTCTGGAAACACCATATATTTT,CTSSHARDGSSGNTIYF
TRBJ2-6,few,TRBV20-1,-,TGCAGTGCTAGAGACCGGCAGGACGGTGGGGCCAACGTCCTGACTTTC,CSARDRQDGGANVLTF
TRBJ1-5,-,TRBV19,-,TGTGCCAGTAGTATCGGCAGGGGCCTTCAGCCCCAGCATTTT,CASSIGRGLQPQHF
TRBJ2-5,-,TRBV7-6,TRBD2,TGTGCCAGCAGCCCCTTGGCTAGCGGGGGGCAACAAGAGACCCAGTACTTC,CASSPLASGGQQETQYF
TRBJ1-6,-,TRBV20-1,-,TGCAGTGCGACCCCGGCGCAGGGAACTAATTCACCCCTCCACTTT,CSATPAQGTNSPLHF
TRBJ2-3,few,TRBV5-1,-,TGCGCCAGCAGCTTGGGTCGCGGCACGAGCACAGATACGCAGTATTTT,CASSLGRGTSTDTQYF
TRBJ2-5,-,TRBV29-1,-,TGCAGCGTTGAAGATATAAGCGAGTCGGAGACCCAGTACTTC,CSVEDISESETQYF
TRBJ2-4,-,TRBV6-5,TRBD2,TGTGCCAGCAGTTACTCGCGGGGGATGGAAGACAGTCCCAAAAACATTCAGTACTTC,CASSYSRGMEDSPKNIQYF
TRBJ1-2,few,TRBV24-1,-,TGTGCCACCAGTGTTTCCCCGGGAGATAACTATGGCTACACCTTC,CATSVSPGDNYGYTF
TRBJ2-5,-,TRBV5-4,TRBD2,TGTGCCGTCCCGACATTAGCGGGAGGGACCCAGTACTTC,CAVPTLAGGTQYF
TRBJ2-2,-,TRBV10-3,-,TGTGCCATAGGACAAGACACCGGGGAGCTGTTTTTT,CAIGQDTGELFF
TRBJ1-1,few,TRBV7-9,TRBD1,TGTGCCAGCAGCTCAACCACCACAGGGGGAGGCACTGAAGCTTTCTTT,CASSSTTTGGGTEAFF
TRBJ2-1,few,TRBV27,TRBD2,TGTGCCAGCAGTTTTAGCGGGGGGGCCGCTGAGCAGTTCTTC,CASSFSGGAAEQFF
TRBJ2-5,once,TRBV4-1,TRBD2,TGCGCCAGCAGCCACAGCGGGGGGCGAGAGACCCAGTACTTC,CASSHSGGRETQYF
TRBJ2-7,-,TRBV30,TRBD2,TGTGCCTGGAATGAGGGAGGGCCCTACGAGCAGTACTTC,CAWNEGGPYEQYF
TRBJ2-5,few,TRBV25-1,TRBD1,TGTGCCAGCAGTGGAGAGGGACAGGGGGATGGAGGGGAGACCCAGTACTTC,CASSGEGQGDGGETQYF
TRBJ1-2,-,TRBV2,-,TGTGCCAGCAGGAAAAACTATGGCTACACCTTC,CASRKNYGYTF
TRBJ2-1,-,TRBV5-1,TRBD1,TGCGCCAGCAGCCCAGGGGGAGCCTCCTACAATGAGCAGTTCTTC,CASSPGGASYNEQFF
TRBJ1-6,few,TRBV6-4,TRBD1,TGTGCCAGCAGTCAATGGACAGGGGGGAATTCACCCCTCCACTTT,CASSQWTGGNSPLHF
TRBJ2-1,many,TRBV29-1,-,TGCAGCGGTCGTGGGGCCGACCCCCGCAGGTCGAATGAGCAGTTCTTC,CSGRGADPRRSNEQFF
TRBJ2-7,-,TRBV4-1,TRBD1,TGCGCCAGCAGCCAAGGCCCCTCGACAGGGTACGAGCAGTACTTC,CASSQGPSTGYEQYF
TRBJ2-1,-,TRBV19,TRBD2,TGTGCCAGTAGTATGAGCGGCGGGAGGGTAAATGAGCAGTTCTTC,CASSMSGGRVNEQFF
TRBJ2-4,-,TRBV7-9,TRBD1,TGTGCCAGCAGCTGCTACGACAGGGGAGCCCTAGCCAAAAACATTCAGTACTTC,CASSCYDRGALAKNIQYF
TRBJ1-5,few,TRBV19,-,TGTGCCAGTAGTCCGGACGGTAATAGCAATCAGCCCCAGCATTTT,CASSPDGNSNQPQHF
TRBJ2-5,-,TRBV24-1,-,TGTGCCACCAGTGATTTGCGCAAAGGGCAGGAGCGAGGACAAGAGACCCAGTACTTC,CATSDLRKGQERGQETQYF
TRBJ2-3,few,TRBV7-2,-,TGTGCCAGCAGCAAAGAGGGGCCCACAGATACGCAGTATTTT,CASSKEGPTDTQYF
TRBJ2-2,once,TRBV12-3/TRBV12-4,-,TGTGCCAGCAGTATAGTGACGGCGAACACCGGGGAGCTGTTTTTT,CASSIVTANTGELFF
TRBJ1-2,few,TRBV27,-,TGTGCCAGCAGTTTCGACAGTACCGGAGCTAACTATGGCTACACCTTC,CASSFDSTGANYGYTF
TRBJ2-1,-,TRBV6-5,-,TGTGCCAGCAGCCCCTCTCTGGGCTCCTACAATGAGCAGTTCTTC,CASSPSLGSYNEQFF